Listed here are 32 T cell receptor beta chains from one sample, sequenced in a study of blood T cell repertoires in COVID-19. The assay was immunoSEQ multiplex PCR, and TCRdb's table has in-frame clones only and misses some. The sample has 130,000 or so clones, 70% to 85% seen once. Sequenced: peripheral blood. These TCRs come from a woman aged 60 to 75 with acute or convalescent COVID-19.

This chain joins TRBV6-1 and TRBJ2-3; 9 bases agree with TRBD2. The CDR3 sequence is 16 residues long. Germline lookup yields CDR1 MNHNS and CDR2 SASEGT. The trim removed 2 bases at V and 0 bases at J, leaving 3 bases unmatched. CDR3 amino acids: CASSERSGGSTDTQYF. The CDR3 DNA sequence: TGTGCCAGCAGTGAAAGAAGCGGGGGGAGCACAGATACGCAGTATTTT.

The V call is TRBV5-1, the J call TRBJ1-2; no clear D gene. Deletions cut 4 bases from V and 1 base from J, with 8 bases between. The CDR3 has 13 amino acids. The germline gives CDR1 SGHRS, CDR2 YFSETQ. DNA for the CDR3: TGCGCCAGCAGCCCGGAGGATAACTATGGCTACACCTTC. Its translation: CASSPEDNYGYTF.

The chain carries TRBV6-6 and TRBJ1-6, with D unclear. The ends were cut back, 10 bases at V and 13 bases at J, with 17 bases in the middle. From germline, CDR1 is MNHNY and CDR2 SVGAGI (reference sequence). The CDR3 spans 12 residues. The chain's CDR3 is CATHDNYLPLHF. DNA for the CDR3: TGTGCCACCCATGACAATTATCTGCCCCTCCACTTT.

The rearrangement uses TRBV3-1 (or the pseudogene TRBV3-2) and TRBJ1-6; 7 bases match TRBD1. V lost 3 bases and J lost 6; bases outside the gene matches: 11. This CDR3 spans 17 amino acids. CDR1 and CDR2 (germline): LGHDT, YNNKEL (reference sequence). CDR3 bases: TGTGCCAGCAGCCACAACAGGGGCTCCCAACCTAATTCACCCCTCCACTTT. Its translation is CASSHNRGSQPNSPLHF.

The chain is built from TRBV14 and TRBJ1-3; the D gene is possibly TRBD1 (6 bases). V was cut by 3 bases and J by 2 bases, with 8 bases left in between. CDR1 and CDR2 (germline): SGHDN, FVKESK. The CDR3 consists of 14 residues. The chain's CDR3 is CASSHWDTGNTIYF. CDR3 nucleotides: TGTGCCAGCAGCCACTGGGACACTGGAAACACCATATATTTT.

The CDR3 coding sequence is TGTGCTAGTGTCGAGGGGGAGGGCTTTTATAATTCACCCCTCCACTTT. Protein product: CASVEGEGFYNSPLHF. This sequence joins TRBV12-5 and TRBJ1-6; perhaps TRBD1 as D (6 bases). Trimming pared 7 bases from V and 4 bases from J, leaving 17 bases between. The germline V gene encodes CDR1 LGHNT and CDR2 FRNRAP. The CDR3 length is 16 residues.

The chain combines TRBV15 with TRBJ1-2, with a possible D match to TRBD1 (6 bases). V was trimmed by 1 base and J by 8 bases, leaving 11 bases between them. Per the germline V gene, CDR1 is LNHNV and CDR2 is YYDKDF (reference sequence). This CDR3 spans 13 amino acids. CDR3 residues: CATSRGAGDGYTF. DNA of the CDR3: TGTGCCACCAGCAGAGGGGCAGGGGACGGCTACACCTTC.

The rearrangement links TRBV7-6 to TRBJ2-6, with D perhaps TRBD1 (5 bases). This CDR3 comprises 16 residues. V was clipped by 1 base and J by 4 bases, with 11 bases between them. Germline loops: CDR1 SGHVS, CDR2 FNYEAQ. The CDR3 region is CASSLDGAPGANVLTF. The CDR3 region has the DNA TGTGCCAGCAGCTTAGATGGGGCGCCCGGGGCCAACGTCCTGACTTTC.

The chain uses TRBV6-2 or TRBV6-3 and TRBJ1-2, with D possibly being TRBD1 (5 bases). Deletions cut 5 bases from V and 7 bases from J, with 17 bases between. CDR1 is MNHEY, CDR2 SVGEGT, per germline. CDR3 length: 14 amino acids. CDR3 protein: CASSDTGGRAGYTF. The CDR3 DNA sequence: TGTGCCAGCAGTGATACAGGTGGTCGGGCTGGCTACACCTTC.

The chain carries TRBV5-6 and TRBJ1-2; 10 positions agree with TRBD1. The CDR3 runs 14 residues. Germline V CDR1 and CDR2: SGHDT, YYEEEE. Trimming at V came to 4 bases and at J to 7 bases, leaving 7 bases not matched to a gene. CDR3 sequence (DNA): TGTGCCAGCAGCAAGGGACAGGGGATACCTGGCTACACCTTC. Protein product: CASSKGQGIPGYTF.

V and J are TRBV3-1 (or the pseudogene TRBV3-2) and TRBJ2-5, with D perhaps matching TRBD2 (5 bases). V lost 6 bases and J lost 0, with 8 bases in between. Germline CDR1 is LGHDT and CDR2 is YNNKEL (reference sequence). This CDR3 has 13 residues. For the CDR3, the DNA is TGTGCCAGCAGGGGAGTTAACCAAGAGACCCAGTACTTC. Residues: CASRGVNQETQYF.

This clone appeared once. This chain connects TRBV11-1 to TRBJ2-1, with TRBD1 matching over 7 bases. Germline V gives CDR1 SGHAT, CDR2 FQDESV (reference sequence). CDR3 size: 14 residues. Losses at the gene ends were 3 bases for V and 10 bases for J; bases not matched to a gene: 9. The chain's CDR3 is CASSLASGGYEQFF. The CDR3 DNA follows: TGTGCCAGCAGCTTGGCGTCAGGGGGATACGAGCAGTTCTTC.

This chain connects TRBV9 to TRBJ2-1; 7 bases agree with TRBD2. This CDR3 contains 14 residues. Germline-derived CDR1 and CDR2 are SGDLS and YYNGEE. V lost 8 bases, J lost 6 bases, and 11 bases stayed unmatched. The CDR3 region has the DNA TGTGCCAGTTCTCCGGGACTACACCGCAATGAGCAGTTCTTC. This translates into CASSPGLHRNEQFF.

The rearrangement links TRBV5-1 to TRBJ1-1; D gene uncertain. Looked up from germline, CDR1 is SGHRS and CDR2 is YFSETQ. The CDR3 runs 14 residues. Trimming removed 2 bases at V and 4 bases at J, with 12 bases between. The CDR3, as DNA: TGCGCCAGCAGCTTTACACGGGAGAGCACTGAAGCTTTCTTT. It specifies CASSFTRESTEAFF.

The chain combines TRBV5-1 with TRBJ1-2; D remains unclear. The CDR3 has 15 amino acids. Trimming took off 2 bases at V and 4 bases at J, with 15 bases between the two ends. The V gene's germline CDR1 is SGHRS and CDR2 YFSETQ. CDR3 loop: CASSFGQQEAYGYTF. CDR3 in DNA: TGCGCCAGCAGCTTCGGTCAACAAGAGGCCTATGGCTACACCTTC.

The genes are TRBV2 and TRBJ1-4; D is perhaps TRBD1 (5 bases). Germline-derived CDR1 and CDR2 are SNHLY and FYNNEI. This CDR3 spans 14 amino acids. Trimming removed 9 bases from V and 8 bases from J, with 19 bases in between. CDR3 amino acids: CASSFGGNSEKLFF. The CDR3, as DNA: TGTGCCAGTTCCTTCGGGGGTAATTCGGAAAAACTGTTTTTT.

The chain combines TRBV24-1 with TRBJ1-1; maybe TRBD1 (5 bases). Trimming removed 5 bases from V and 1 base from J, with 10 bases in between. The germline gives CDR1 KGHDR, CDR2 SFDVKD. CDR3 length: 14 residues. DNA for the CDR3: TGTGCCACCAGTGCCGCAGGGAAGAACACTGAAGCTTTCTTT. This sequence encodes CATSAAGKNTEAFF.

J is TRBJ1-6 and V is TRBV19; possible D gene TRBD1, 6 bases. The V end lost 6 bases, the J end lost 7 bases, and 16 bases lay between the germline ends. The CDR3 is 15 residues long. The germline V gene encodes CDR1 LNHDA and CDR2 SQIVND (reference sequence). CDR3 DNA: TGTGCCAGTAGCGATCAGGGGAAGTCGAATTCACCCCTCCACTTT. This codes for CASSDQGKSNSPLHF.

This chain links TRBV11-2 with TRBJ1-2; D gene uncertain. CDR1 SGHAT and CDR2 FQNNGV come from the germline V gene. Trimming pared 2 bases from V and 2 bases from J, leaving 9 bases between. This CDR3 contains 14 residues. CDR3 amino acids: CASSLSRENYGYTF. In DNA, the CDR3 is TGTGCCAGCAGCTTATCAAGGGAGAACTATGGCTACACCTTC.

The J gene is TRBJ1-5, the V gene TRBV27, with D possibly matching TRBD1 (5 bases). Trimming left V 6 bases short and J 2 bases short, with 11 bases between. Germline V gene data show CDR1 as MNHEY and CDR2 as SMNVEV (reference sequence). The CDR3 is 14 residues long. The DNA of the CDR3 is TGTGCCAGCAGCTCCCAACAGGGCAATCAGCCCCAGCATTTT. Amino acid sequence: CASSSQQGNQPQHF.

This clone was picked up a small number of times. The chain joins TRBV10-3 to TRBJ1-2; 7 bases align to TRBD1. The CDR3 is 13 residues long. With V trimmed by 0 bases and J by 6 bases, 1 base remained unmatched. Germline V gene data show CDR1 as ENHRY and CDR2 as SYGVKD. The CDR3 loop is CAISESQGNGYTF. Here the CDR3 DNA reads TGTGCCATCAGTGAGTCACAGGGGAATGGCTACACCTTC.

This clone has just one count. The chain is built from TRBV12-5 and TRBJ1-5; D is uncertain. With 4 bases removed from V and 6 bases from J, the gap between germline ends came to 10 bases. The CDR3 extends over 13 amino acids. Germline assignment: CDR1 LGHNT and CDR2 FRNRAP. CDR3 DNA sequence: TGTGCTAGTGGTTCGTTACAGAGTCAGCCCCAGCATTTT. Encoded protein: CASGSLQSQPQHF.

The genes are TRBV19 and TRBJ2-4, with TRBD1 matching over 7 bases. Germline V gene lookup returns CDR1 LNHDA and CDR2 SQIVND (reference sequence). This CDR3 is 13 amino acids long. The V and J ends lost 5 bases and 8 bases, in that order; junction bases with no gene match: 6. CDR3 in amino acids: CASSSDRWDIQYF. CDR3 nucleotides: TGTGCCAGTAGTTCGGACAGGTGGGACATTCAGTACTTC. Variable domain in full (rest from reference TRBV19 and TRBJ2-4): DGGITQSPKYLFRKEGQNVTLSCEQNLNHDAMYWYRQDPGQGLRLIYYSQIVNDFQKGDIAEGYSVSREKKESFPLTVTSAQKNPTAFYLCASSSDRWDIQYFGAGTRLSVL.

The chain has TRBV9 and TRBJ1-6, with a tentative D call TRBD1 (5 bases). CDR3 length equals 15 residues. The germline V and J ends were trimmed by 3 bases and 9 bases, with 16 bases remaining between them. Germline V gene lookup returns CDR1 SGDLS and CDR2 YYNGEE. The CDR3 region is CASSATGQSGSPLHF. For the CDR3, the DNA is TGTGCCAGCAGCGCGACCGGACAAAGTGGTTCACCCCTCCACTTT. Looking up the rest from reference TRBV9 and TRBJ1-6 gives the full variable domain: DSGVTQTPKHLITATGQRVTLRCSPRSGDLSVYWYQQSLDQGLQFLIQYYNGEERAKGNILERFSAQQFPDLHSELNLSSLELGDSALYFCASSATGQSGSPLHFGNGTRLTVT.

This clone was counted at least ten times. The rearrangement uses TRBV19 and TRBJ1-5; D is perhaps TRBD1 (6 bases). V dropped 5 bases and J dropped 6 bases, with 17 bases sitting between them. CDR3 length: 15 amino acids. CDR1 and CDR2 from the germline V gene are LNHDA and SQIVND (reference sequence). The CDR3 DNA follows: TGTGCCAGTAGTCCCCAGGGGAGTCTCAGTCAGCCCCAGCATTTT. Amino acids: CASSPQGSLSQPQHF.

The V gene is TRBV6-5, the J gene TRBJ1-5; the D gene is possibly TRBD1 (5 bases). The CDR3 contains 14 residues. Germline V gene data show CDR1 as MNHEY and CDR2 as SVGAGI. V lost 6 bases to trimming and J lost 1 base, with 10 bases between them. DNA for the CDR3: TGTGCCAGCAGGGACGGGGGGAGCAATCAGCCCCAGCATTTT. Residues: CASRDGGSNQPQHF.

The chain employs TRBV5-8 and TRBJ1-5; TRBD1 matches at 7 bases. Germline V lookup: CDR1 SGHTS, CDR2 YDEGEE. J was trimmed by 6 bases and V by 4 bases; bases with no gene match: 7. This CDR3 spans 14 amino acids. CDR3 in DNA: TGTGCCAGCAGCCCCGGGACAGAAGTTCAGCCCCAGCATTTT. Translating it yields CASSPGTEVQPQHF.

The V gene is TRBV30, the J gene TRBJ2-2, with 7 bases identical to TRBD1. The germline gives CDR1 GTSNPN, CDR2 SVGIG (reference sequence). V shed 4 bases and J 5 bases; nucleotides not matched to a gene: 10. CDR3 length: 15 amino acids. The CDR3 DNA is TGTGCCTGGACCCTGGGACAGTACGTGACCGGGGAGCTGTTTTTT. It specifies CAWTLGQYVTGELFF.

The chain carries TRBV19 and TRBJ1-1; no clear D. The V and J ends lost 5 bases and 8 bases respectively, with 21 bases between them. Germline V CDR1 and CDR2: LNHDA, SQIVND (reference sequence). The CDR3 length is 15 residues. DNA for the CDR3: TGTGCCAGTAGTGGCGGGTCCGGGCTAGGTAAGGAAGCTTTCTTT. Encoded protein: CASSGGSGLGKEAFF.

DNA for the CDR3: TGTGCCAGCAGCTTAGGACAGGGGTATGGCTACACCTTC. This sequence encodes CASSLGQGYGYTF. The chain uses TRBV7-3 and TRBJ1-2; 9 nucleotides line up with TRBD1. CDR3 length: 13 residues. Per germline, CDR1 SGHTA and CDR2 FQGTGA. The V segment lost 2 bases and the J segment 5 bases; nucleotides outside the gene matches: 0. The whole variable domain, filled in from reference TRBV7-3 and TRBJ1-2, reads GAGVSQTPSNKVTEKGKYVELRCDPISGHTALYWYRQSLGQGPEFLIYFQGTGAADDSGLPNDRFFAVRPEGSVSTLKIQRTERGDSAVYLCASSLGQGYGYTFGSGTRLTVV.

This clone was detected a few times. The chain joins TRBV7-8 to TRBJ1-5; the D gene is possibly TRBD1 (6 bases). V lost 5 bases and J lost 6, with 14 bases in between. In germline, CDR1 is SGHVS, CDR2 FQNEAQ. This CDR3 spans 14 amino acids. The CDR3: CASSPGRGGQPQHF. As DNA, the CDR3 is TGTGCCAGCAGCCCTGGCAGGGGCGGTCAGCCCCAGCATTTT.

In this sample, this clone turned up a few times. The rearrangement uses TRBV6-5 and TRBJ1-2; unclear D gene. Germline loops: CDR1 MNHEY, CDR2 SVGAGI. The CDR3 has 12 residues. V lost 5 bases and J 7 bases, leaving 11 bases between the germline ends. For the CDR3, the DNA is TGTGCCAGCAGTCCCGGCGGCCTTGGCTACACCTTC. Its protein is CASSPGGLGYTF.